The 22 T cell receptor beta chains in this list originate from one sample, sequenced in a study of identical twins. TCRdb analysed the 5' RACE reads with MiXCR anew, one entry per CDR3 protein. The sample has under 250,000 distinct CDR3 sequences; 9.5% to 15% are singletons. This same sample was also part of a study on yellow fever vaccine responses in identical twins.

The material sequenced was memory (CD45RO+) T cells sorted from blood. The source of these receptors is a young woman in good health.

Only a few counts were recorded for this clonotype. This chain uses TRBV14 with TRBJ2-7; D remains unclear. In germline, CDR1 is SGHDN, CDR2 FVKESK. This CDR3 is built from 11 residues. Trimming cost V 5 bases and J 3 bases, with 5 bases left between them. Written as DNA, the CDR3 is TGTGCCAGCAGCGCCCGCTACGAGCAGTACTTC. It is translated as CASSARYEQYF.

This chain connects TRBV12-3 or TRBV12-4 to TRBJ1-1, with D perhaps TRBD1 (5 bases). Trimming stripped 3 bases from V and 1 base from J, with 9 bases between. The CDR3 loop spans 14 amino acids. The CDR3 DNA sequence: TGTGCCAGCAGTTTGGGGGGATCGAACACTGAAGCTTTCTTT. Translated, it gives CASSLGGSNTEAFF.

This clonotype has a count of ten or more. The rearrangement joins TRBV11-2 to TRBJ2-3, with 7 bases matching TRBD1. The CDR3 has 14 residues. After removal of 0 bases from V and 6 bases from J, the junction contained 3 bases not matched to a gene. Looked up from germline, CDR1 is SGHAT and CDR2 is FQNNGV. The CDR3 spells CASSLETGWDTQYF. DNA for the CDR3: TGTGCCAGCAGCTTAGAGACAGGGTGGGATACGCAGTATTTT.

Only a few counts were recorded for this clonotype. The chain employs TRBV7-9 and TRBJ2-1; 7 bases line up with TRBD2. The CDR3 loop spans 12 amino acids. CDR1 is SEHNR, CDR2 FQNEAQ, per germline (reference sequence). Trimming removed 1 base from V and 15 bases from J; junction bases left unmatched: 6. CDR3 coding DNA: TGTGCCAGCAGCTTAGGGGACTATATCCGGTTCTTC. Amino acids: CASSLGDYIRFF. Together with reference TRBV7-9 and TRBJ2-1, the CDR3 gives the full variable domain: DTGVSQNPRHKITKRGQNVTFRCDPISEHNRLYWYRQTLGQGPEFLTYFQNEAQLEKSRLLSDRFSAERPKGSFSTLEIQRTEQGDSAMYLCASSLGDYIRFFGPGTRLTVL.

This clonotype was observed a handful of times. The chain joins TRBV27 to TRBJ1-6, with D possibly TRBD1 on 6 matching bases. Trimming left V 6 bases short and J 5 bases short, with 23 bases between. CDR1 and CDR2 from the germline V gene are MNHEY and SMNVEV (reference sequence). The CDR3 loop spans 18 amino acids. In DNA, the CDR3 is TGTGCCAGCAGCCCCTATGGGGGGGGCTTCAGCGATAATTCACCCCTCCACTTT. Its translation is CASSPYGGGFSDNSPLHF.

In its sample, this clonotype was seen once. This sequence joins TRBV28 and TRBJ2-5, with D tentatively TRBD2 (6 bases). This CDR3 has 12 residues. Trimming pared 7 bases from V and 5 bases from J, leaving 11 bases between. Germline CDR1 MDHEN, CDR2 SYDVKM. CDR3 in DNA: TGTGCCAGCATTTCGGAGGGGGAGACCCAGTACTTC. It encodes CASISEGETQYF.

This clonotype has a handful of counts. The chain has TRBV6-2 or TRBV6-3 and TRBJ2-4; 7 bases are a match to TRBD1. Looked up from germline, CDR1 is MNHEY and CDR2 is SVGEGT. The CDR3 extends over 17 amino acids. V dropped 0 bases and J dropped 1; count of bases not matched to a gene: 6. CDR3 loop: CASSYSTGYGAKNIQYF. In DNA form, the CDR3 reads TGTGCCAGCAGTTACTCGACAGGGTACGGGGCCAAAAACATTCAGTACTTC.

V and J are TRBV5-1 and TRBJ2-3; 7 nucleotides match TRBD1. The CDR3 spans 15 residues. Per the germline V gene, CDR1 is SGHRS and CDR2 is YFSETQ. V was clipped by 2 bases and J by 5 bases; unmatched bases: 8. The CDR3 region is CASSLPQGSGDTQYF. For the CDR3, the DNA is TGCGCCAGCAGCTTACCACAGGGGAGTGGAGATACGCAGTATTTT.

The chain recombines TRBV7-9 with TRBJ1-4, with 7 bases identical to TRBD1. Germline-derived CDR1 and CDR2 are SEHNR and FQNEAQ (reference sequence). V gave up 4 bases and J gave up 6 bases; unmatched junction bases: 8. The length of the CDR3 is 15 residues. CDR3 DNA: TGTGCCAGCAGCTCCAGACAGGGAGAGGATGAAAAACTGTTTTTT. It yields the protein CASSSRQGEDEKLFF.

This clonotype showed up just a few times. CDR3: CSARDPGANTDTQYF. The CDR3 nucleotides are TGCAGTGCTAGAGATCCGGGAGCCAACACAGATACGCAGTATTTT. The genes are TRBV20-1 and TRBJ2-3; D possibly corresponds to TRBD2 (6 bases). Germline V gives CDR1 DFQATT, CDR2 SNEGSKA (reference sequence). CDR3 size: 15 residues. V lost 0 bases, J lost 2 bases, and 12 bases lay in between.

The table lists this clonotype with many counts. CDR3: CASRKDNEQFF. The CDR3 nucleotides read TGTGCCAGCAGGAAGGACAATGAGCAGTTCTTC. The gene calls are TRBV6-5 and TRBJ2-1; no clear D. CDR3 length: 11 residues. Trimming shortened V by 6 bases and J by 5 bases, and 5 bases separated the two germline ends. Germline lookup yields CDR1 MNHEY and CDR2 SVGAGI.

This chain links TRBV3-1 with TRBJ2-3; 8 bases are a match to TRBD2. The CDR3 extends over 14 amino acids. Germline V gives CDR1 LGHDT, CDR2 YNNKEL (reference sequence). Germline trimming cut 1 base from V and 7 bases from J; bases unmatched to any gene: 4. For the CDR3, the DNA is TGTGCCAGCAGCCAAGCGAGCGGGGGTCATACGCAGTATTTT. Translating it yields CASSQASGGHTQYF.

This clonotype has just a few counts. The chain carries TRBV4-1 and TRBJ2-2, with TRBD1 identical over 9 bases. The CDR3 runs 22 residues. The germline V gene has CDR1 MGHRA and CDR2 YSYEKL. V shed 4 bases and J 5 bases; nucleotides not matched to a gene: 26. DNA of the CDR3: TGCGCCAGCAGCCGAGAAGTCCCGGGACAGGGAAGGACTCGCAGCGGAACCGGGGAGCTGTTTTTT. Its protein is CASSREVPGQGRTRSGTGELFF.

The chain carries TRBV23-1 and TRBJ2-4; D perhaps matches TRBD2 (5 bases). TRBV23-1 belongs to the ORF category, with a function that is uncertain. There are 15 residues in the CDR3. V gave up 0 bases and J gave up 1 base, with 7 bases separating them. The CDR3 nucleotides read TGCGCCAGCAGTCAATCGCCGGGGGCCAAAAACATTCAGTACTTC. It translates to CASSQSPGAKNIQYF.

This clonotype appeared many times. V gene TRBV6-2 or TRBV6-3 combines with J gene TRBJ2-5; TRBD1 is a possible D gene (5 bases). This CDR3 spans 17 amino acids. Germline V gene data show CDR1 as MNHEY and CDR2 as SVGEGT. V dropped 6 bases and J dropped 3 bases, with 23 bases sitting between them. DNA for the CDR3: TGTGCCAGCAGCGGAAACCTCGACAGAAACTTGAAAGAGACCCAGTACTTC. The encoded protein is CASSGNLDRNLKETQYF.

The CDR3 loop reads CSARETGSDSPLHF. The CDR3 bases are TGCAGTGCTAGGGAGACAGGTTCGGATTCACCCCTCCACTTT. The genes are TRBV20-1 and TRBJ1-6; possibly TRBD1 for D (6 bases). V was shortened by 3 bases and J by 8 bases, with 14 bases between the two germline ends. Germline V gene sequence: CDR1 DFQATT, CDR2 SNEGSKA (reference sequence). The CDR3 loop spans 14 amino acids.

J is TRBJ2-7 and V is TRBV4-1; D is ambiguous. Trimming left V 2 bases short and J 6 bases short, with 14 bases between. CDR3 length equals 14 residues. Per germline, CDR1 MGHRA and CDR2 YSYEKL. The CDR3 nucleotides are TGCGCCAGCAGCCAAAGGCTCAGGTTTAGCGAGCAGTACTTC. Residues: CASSQRLRFSEQYF.

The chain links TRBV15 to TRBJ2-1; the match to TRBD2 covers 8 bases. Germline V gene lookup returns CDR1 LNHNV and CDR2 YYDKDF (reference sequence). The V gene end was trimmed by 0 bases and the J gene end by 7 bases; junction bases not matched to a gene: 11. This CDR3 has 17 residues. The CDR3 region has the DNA TGTGCCACCAGCAGAGATACTGGACTAGCTGGAGGAAATGAGCAGTTCTTC. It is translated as CATSRDTGLAGGNEQFF.

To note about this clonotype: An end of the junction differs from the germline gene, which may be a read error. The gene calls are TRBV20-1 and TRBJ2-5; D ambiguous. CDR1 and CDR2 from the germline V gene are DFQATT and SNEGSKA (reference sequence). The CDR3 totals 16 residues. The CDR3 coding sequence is TGCTGTGCTAGAGATCAATCCAGCAAATACCAAGAGACCCAGTACTTC. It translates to CCARDQSSKYQETQYF.

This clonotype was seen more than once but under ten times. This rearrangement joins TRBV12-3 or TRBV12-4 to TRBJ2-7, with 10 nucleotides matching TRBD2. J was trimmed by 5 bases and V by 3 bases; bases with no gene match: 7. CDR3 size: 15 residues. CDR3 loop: CASSLYSGGFNEQYF. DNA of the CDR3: TGTGCCAGCAGTTTGTATAGCGGGGGGTTTAACGAGCAGTACTTC.

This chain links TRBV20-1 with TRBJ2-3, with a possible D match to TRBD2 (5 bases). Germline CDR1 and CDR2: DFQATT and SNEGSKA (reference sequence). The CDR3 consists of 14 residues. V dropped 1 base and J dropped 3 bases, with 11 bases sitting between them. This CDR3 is CSARGGEWTDTQYF. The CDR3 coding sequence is TGCAGTGCTAGAGGTGGGGAGTGGACAGATACGCAGTATTTT.

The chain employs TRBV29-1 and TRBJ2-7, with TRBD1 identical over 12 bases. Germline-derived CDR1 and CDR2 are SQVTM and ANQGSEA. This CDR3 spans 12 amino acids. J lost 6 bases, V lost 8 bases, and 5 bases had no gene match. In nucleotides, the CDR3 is TGCAGCACCCGGGACAGGGGGCTCGAGCAGTACTTC. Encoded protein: CSTRDRGLEQYF.